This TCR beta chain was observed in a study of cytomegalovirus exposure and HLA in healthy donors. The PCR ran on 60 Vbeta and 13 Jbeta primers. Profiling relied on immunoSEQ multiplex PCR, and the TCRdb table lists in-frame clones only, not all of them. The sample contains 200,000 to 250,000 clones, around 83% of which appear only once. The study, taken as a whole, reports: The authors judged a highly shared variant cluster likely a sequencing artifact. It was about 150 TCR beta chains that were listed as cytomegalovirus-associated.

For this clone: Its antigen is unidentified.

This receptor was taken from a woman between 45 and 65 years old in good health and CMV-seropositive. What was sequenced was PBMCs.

CDR3 in amino acids: CASSVGQVDSYSGANVLTF. The CDR3 DNA reads TGTGCCAGCAGCGTAGGGCAGGTGGACAGCTACTCTGGGGCCAACGTCCTGACTTTC. The rearrangement uses TRBV9 and TRBJ2-6; tentative D call: TRBD1 (6 bases). The V end lost 0 bases, the J end lost 0 bases, and 16 bases lay between the germline ends. The length of the CDR3 is 19 residues. CDR1 SGDLS and CDR2 YYNGEE come from the germline V gene.